This T cell receptor beta chain is drawn from a study of T cells in Graves' hyperthyroidism and ophthalmopathy. V was pared by 5 bases and J by 4 bases, with 14 bases of the junction left unmatched. The CDR3 totals 17 residues. Germline V gene lookup returns CDR1 SGDLS and CDR2 YYNGEE. Regions amplified from RNA transcripts were the TCR beta CDR3 regions. HTBI primers were used for first-round RT-PCR of the TCR CDR3. TCRdb used MiXCR to reprocess the multiplex PCR reads, holding one entry per CDR3 protein. The sample comprises around 600,000 distinct CDR3 sequences, about 15% of which are singletons, and about 12% rests with the top ten. There are a few counts of this clonotype.

Sequences were obtained from blood. The receptor's source is a woman aged 50 to 60 with Graves' ophthalmopathy. The J gene is TRBJ2-2, the V gene TRBV9; 7 bases agree with TRBD1. This CDR3 reads CASSDNPEQGITGELFF. In DNA, the CDR3 is TGTGCCAGCAGTGATAACCCGGAACAGGGGATCACCGGGGAGCTGTTTTTT.